This TCR beta chain was sequenced in a study of blood T cell repertoires in COVID-19. At the level of the study: Italy, Spain and the United States were the sources of the convalescent and acute COVID-19 samples.

Libraries were prepared by immunoSEQ multiplex PCR; TCRdb keeps only in-frame clonotypes and omits some of them. The sample consists of approximately 330,000 clones, 80% to 90% of them appearing once. Germline CDR1 reads SGHNT; CDR2 reads YYREEE (reference sequence). The CDR3 spans 16 residues. With V trimmed by 0 bases and J by 5 bases, 6 bases remained unmatched. Seattle's cohort entered during active infection and was followed longitudinally. The V call is TRBV5-4, the J call TRBJ2-1, with 9 bases lining up with TRBD2. This clonotype was sampled from a man younger than 40 with COVID-19, enrolled during active disease. Sequencing was carried out using peripheral blood. The CDR3 DNA sequence: TGTGCCAGCAGCTTGGCCGGGCTAGCGGGGAACAATGAGCAGTTCTTC. Translated, it gives CASSLAGLAGNNEQFF.